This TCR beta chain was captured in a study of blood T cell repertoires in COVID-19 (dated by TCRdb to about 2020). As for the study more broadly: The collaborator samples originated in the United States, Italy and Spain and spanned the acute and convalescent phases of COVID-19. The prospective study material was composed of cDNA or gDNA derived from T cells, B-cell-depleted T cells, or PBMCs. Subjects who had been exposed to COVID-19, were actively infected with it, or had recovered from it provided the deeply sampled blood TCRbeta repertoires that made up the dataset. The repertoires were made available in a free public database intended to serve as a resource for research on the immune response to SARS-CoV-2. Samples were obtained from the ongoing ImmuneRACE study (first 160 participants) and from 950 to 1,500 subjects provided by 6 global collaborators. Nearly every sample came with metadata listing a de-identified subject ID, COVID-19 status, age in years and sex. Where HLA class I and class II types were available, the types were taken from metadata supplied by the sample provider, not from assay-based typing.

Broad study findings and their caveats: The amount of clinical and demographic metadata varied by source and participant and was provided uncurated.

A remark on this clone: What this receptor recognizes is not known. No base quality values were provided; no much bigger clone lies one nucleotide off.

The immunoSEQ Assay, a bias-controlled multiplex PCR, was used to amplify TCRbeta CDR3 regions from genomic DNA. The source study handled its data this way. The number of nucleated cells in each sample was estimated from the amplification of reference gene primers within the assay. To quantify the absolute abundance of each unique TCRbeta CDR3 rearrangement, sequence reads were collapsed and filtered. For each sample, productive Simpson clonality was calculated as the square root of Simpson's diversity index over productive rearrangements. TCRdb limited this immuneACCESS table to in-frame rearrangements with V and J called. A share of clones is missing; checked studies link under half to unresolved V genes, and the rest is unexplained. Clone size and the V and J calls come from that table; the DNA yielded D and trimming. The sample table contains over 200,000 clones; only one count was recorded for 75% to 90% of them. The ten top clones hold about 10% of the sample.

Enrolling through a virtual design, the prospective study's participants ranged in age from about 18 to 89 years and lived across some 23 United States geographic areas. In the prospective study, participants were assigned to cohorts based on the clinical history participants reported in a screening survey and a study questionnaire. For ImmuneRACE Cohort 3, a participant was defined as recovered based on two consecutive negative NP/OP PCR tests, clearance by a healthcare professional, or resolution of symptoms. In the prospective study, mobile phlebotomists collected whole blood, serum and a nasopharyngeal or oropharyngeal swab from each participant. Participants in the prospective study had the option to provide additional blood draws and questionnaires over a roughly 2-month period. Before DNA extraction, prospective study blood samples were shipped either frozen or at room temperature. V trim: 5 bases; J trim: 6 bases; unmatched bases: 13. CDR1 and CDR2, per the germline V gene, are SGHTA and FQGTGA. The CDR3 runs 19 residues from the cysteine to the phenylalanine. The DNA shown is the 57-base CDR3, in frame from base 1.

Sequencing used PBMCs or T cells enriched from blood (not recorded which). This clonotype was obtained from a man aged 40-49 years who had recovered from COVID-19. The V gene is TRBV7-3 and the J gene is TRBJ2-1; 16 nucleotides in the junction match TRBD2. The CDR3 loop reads CASSPAGLAGGSLFNEQFF. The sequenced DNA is TGTGCCAGCAGCCCTGCGGGACTAGCGGGAGGGTCCCTTTTCAATGAGCAGTTCTTC.